Listed below are T cell receptor beta chains from one sample, sequenced in a study of T cells expressing NK-cell markers. With the 5' RACE reads reprocessed, TCRdb shows one record per CDR3 protein and no DNA. The sample has about 170,000 distinct CDR3 sequences. Specimen: blood T cells: a sorted CD56 or NKG2C T cell subset, CD4+ or CD8+ T cells, or bulk PBMC T cells (not recorded which). These TCRs come from a man aged 18 to 69 in good health. CDR3s include the opening cysteine and the closing phenylalanine or tryptophan.

j_call,cdr3_length,v_call,cdr3_aa
TRBJ2-7,16,TRBV5-5,CASRIIPDRVYDEQYF
TRBJ2-1,16,TRBV6-2/TRBV6-3,CASKGRGGVPPQEQFF
TRBJ2-7,14,TRBV10-2,CASSQSGGRYEQYF
TRBJ1-5,17,TRBV7-9,CASSQTVGGIDNQPQHF
TRBJ2-7,13,TRBV20-1,CSARPGSSYEQYF
TRBJ2-1,16,TRBV12-3/TRBV12-4,CASSLTSAYSYNEQFF
TRBJ2-5,17,TRBV6-5,CASSYSTSGGPLETQYF
TRBJ2-5,16,TRBV9,CASSPPSGRGVETQYF
TRBJ2-7,14,TRBV19,CASSPWGASYEQYF
TRBJ1-5,14,TRBV7-9,CASSRGGANQPQHF
TRBJ1-1,13,TRBV28,CASHIQRGTEAFF
TRBJ1-1,14,TRBV27,CASRLKGFMLRAFF
TRBJ2-7,16,TRBV18,CASSPTDRALPGEQYF
TRBJ2-3,15,TRBV7-9,CASSLLGGERDTQYF
TRBJ2-1,16,TRBV19,CASSISGAGGLNEQFF
TRBJ2-7,15,TRBV7-9,CASSLPLGQGYEQYF
TRBJ2-7,14,TRBV6-4,CAKTLAGATYEQYF
TRBJ1-1,15,TRBV9,CASSVGSVLGTEAFF
TRBJ2-7,14,TRBV28,CASSPWVGAYEQYF
TRBJ2-1,15,TRBV20-1,CSARDRAPRMNEQFF